This T cell receptor (beta chain) was sequenced in a study of blood T cell repertoires in COVID-19. Study context: Some COVID-19 samples were acute and others convalescent; all came from the United States, Italy and Spain. T cells, B-cell-depleted T cells, or PBMCs supplied cDNA or gDNA.

Germline loops: CDR1 LNHDA, CDR2 SQIVND (reference sequence). Trimming took 3 bases from V and 3 from J, leaving 27 bases between them. The CDR3 consists of 20 residues. Original methodology: Nucleated cell counts were estimated from reference gene primer amplification. Produced via immunoSEQ multiplex PCR; TCRdb's table is partial and in-frame only. The D gene and trimming were derived from the DNA, and the V and J assignments and clone size from that table. The sample carries about 130,000 clones, about 83% recorded once. The receptor comes from a human donor in a cohort sampled during active COVID-19. The chain combines TRBV19 with TRBJ1-5; tentatively, D is TRBD1 (6 bases). The sample comprised peripheral blood. The chain's CDR3 is CASSIRLTGSDSTLNQPQHF. The CDR3 DNA is TGTGCCAGTAGTATTCGACTGACAGGTTCCGACTCAACCCTCAATCAGCCCCAGCATTTT.